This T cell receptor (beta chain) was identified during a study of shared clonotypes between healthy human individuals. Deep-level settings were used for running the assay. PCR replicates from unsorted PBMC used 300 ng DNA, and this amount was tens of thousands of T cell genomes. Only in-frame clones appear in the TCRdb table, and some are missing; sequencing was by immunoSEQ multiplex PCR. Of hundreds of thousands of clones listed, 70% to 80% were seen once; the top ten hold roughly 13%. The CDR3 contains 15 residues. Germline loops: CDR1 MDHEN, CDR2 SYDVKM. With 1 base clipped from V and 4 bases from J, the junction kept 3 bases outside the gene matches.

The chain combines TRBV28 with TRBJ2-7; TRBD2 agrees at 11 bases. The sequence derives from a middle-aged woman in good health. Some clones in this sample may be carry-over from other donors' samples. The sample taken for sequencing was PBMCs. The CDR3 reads CASSLYASGRYEQYF. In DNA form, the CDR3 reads TGTGCCAGCAGTTTATATGCTAGCGGGAGGTACGAGCAGTACTTC. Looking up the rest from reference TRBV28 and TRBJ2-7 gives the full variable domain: DVKVTQSSRYLVKRTGEKVFLECVQDMDHENMFWYRQDPGLGLRLIYFSYDVKMKEKGDIPEGYSVSREKKERFSLILESASTNQTSMYLCASSLYASGRYEQYFGPGTRLTVT.